This T cell receptor (beta chain) was retrieved from a study of T cell responses to AZD1222 COVID-19 vaccine. Findings and caveats of the study: Dominant CD4 TCR responses targeted spike regions 160-218 and 743-854. Donors were mostly white British, more females; clonal diversity possibly underestimated. Following two doses of AZD1222, Spike-specific TCR breadth and depth rose. Just a handful of AZD1222 recipients tested seropositive at baseline.

TCRdb's copy holds only in-frame clones and misses some; the assay was immunoSEQ multiplex PCR. This table holds roughly 170,000 clones, less than 95% found once. V gave up 4 bases and J gave up 9 bases; unmatched junction bases: 8. The length of the CDR3 is 14 residues. CDR1 is LGHDT and CDR2 is YNNKEL in the germline V gene (reference sequence). As regards this clone: The antigen remains undetermined.

This clonotype was sampled from an adult in good health. The chain employs TRBV3-1 (or the pseudogene TRBV3-2) and TRBJ2-1; TRBD2 matches 8 bases. The sequences come from peripheral blood, collected on day 0 of AZD1222 vaccination. The CDR3 loop reads CASSPGGVRGEQFF. The CDR3 DNA sequence: TGTGCCAGCAGCCCCGGGGGGGTAAGGGGTGAGCAGTTCTTC.